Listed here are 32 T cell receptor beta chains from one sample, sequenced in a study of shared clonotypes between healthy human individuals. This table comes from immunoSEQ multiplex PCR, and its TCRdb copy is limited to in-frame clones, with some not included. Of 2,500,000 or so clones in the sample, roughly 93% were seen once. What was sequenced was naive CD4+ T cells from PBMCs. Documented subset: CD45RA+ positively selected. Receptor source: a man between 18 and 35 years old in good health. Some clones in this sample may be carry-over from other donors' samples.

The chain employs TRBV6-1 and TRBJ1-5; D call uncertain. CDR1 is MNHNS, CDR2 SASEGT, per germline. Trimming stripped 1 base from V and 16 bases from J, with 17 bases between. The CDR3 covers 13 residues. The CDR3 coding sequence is TGTGCCAGCAGTGAAGGGTTGCTAATAACTGGCCATTTT. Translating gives CASSEGLLITGHF.

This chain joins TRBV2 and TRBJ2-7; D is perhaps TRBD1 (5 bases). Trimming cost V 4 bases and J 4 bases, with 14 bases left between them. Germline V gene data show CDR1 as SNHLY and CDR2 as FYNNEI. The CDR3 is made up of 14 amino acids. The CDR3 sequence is CASSAGPYLYEQYF. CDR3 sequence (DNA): TGTGCCAGCAGTGCAGGGCCGTACTTATACGAGCAGTACTTC.

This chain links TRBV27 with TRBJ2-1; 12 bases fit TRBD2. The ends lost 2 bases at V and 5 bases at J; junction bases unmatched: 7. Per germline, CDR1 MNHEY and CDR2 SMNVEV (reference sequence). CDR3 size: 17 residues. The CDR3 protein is CASSLRPSGRVDNEQFF. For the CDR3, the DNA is TGTGCCAGCAGTTTAAGGCCTAGCGGGAGGGTAGACAATGAGCAGTTCTTC.

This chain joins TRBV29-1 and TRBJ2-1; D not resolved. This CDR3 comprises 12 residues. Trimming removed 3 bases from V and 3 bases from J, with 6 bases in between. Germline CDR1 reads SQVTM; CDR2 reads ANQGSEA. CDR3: CSVDTVYNEQFF. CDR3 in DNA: TGCAGCGTTGACACGGTCTACAATGAGCAGTTCTTC.

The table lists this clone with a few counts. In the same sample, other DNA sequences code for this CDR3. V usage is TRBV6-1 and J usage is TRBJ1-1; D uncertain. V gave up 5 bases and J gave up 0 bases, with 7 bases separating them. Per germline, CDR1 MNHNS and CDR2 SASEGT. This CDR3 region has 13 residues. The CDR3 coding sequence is TGTGCCAGCAGTCGGACCCTGAACACTGAAGCTTTCTTT. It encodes CASSRTLNTEAFF.

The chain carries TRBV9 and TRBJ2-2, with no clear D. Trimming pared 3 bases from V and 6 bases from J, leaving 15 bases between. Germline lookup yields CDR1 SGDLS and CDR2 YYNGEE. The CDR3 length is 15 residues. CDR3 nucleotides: TGTGCCAGCAGCGCGCGGAGCGAAGTCCCCGGGGAGCTGTTTTTT. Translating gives CASSARSEVPGELFF.

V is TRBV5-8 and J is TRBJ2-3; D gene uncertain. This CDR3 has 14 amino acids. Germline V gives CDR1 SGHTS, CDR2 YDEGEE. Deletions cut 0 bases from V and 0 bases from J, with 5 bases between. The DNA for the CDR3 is TGTGCCAGCAGCTTGGGGCAAAGCACAGATACGCAGTATTTT. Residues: CASSLGQSTDTQYF.

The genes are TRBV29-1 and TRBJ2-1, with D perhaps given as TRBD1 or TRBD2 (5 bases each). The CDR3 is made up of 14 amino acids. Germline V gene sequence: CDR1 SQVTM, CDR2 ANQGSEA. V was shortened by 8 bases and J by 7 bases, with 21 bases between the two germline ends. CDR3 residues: CSIGRDPGWNEQFF. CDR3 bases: TGCAGCATCGGTCGGGACCCCGGGTGGAATGAGCAGTTCTTC.

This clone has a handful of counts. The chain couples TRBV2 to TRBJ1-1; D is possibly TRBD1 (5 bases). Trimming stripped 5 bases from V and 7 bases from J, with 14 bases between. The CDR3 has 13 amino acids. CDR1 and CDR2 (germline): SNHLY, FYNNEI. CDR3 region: CASSPREQSEAFF. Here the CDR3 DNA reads TGTGCCAGCAGTCCCAGGGAACAGAGTGAAGCTTTCTTT.

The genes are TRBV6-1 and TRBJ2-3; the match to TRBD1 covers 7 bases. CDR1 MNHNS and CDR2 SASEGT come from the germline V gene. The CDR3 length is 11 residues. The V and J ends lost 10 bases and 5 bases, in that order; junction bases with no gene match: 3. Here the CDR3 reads CATRQGDTQYF. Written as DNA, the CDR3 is TGTGCCACCCGACAGGGAGATACGCAGTATTTT.

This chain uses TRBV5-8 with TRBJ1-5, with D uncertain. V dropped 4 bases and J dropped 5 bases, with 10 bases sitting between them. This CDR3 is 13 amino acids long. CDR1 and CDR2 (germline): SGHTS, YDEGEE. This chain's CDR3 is CASSIAGHQPQHF. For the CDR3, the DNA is TGTGCCAGCAGCATCGCCGGGCATCAGCCCCAGCATTTT.

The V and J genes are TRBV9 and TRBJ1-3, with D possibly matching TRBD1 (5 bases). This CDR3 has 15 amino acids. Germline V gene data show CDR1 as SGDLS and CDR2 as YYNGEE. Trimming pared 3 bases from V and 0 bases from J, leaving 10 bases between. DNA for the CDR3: TGTGCCAGCAGCGCTGACGGGACCTCTGGAAACACCATATATTTT. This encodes CASSADGTSGNTIYF.

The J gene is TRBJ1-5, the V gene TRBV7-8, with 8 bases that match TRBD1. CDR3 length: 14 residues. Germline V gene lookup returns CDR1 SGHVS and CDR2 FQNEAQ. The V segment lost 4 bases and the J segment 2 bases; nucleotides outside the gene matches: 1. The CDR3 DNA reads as TGTGCCAGCAGCTCGACAGGGGGCAATCAGCCCCAGCATTTT. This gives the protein CASSSTGGNQPQHF.

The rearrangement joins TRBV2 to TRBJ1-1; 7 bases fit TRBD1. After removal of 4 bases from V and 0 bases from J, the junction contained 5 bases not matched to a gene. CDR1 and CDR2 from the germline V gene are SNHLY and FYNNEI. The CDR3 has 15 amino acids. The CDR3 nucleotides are TGTGCCAGCAGTGCCGGGACAGCTATGAACACTGAAGCTTTCTTT. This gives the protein CASSAGTAMNTEAFF.

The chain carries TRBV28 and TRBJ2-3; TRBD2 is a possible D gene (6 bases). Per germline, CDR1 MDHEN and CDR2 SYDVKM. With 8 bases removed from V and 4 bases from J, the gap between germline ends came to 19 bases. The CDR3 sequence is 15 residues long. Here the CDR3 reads CASSVGGAGPDTQYF. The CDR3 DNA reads TGTGCCAGCTCCGTGGGCGGGGCGGGACCAGATACGCAGTATTTT.

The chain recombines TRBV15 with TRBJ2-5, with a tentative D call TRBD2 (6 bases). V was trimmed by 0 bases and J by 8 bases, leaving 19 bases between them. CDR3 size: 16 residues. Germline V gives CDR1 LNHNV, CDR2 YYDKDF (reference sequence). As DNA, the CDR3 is TGTGCCACCAGCAGAGATGGGAGTAGCGGCAAGAGAACCCAGTACTTC. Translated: CATSRDGSSGKRTQYF. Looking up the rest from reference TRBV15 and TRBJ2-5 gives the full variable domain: DAMVIQNPRYQVTQFGKPVTLSCSQTLNHNVMYWYQQKSSQAPKLLFHYYDKDFNNEADTPDNFQSRRPNTSFCFLDIRSPGLGDTAMYLCATSRDGSSGKRTQYFGPGTRLLVL.

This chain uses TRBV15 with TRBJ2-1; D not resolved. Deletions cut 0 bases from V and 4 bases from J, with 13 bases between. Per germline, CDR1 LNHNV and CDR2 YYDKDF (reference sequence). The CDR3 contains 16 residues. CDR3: CATSRDDGNQYNEQFF. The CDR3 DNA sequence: TGTGCCACCAGCAGAGATGACGGTAACCAGTACAATGAGCAGTTCTTC.

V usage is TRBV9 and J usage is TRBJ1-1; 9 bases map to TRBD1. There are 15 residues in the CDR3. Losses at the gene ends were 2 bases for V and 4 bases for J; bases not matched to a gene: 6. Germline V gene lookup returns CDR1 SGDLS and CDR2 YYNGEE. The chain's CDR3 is CASSVLGQGTTEAFF. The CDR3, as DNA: TGTGCCAGCAGCGTCCTAGGACAGGGGACCACTGAAGCTTTCTTT.

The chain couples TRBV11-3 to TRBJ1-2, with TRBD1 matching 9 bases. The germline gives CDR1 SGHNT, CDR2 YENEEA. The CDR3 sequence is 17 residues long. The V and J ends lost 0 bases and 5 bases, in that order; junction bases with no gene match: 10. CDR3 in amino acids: CASSLDGGTGRCYGYTF. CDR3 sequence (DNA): TGTGCCAGCAGCTTAGATGGCGGGACAGGGAGGTGTTATGGCTACACCTTC.

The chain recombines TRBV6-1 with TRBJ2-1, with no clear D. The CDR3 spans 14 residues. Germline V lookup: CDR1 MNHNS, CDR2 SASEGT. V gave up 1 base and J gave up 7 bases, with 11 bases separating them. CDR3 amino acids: CASSEDGAANEQFF. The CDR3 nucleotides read TGTGCCAGCAGTGAAGATGGCGCCGCGAATGAGCAGTTCTTC.

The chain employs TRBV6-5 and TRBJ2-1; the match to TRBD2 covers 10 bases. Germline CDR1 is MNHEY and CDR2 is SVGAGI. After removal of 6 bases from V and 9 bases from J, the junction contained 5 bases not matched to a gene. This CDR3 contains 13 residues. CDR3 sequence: CASRAAGGSEQFF. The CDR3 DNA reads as TGTGCCAGCAGGGCAGCGGGGGGGAGTGAGCAGTTCTTC.

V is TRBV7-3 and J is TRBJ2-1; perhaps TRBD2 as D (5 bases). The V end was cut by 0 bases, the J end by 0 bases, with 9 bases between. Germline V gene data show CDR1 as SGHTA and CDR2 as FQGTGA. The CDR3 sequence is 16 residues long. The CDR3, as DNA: TGTGCCAGCAGCTTAACCGCGGGCTTCTCCTACAATGAGCAGTTCTTC. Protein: CASSLTAGFSYNEQFF.

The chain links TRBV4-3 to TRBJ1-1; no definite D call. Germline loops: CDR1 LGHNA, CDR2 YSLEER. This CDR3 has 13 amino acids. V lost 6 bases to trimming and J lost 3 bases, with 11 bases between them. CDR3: CASSLSVDTEAFF. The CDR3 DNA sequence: TGCGCCAGCAGTTTAAGCGTGGACACTGAAGCTTTCTTT.

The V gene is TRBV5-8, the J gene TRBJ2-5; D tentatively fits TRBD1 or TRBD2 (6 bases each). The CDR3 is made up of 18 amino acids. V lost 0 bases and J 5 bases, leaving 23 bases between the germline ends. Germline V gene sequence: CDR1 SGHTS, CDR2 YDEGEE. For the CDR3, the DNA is TGTGCCAGCAGCTTGGGGGGGGTAGGGACACCACTTACGGAGACCCAGTACTTC. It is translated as CASSLGGVGTPLTETQYF.

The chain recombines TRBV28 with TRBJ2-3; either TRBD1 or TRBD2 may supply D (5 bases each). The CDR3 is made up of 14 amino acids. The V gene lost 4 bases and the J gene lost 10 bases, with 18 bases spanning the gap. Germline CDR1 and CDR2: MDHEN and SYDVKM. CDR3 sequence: CASSSPGDPDPQYF. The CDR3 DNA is TGTGCCAGCAGTTCTCCCGGGGACCCCGATCCGCAGTATTTT.

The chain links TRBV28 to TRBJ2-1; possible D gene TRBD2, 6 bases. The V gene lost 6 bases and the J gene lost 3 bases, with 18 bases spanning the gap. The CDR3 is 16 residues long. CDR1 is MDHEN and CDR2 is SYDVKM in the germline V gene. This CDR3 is CASSGWDSINYNEQFF. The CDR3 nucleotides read TGTGCCAGCAGCGGCTGGGACTCCATAAACTACAATGAGCAGTTCTTC.

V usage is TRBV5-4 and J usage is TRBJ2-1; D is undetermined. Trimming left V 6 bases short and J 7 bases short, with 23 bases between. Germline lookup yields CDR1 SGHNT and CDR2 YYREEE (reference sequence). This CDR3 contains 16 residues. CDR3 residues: CASTLGFDGLGNEQFF. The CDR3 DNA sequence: TGTGCCAGCACCCTGGGTTTCGACGGCCTGGGGAATGAGCAGTTCTTC.

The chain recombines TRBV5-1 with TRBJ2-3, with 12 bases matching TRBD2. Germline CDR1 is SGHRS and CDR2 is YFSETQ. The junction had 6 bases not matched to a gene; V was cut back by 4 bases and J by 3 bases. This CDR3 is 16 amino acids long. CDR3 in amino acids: CASSHKTSGSTDTQYF. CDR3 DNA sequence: TGCGCCAGCAGCCACAAGACTAGCGGGAGTACAGATACGCAGTATTTT.

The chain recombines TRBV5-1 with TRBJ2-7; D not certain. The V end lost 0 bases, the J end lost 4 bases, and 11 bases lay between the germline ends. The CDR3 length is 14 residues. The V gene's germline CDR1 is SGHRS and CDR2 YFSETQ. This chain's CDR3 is CASSLAQFPYEQYF. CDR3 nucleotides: TGCGCCAGCAGCTTGGCACAGTTCCCGTACGAGCAGTACTTC.

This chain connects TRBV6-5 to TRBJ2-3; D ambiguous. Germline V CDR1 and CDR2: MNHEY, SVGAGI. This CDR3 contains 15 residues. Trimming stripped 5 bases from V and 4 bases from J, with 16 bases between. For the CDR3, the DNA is TGTGCCAGCAGTCCACGGTGGGGTTCGGCAGATACGCAGTATTTT. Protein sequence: CASSPRWGSADTQYF.

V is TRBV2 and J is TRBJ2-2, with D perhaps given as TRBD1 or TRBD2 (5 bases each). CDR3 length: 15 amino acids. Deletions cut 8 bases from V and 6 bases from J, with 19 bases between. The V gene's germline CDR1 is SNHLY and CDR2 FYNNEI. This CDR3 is CASEGNFGGAGELFF. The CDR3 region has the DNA TGTGCCAGCGAGGGGAACTTTGGAGGCGCCGGGGAGCTGTTTTTT.

In DNA form, the CDR3 reads TGTGCCACCAGCAGGGCTCGGACACGTTACCCCGCTTTCTTT. Its protein is CATSRARTRYPAFF. The rearrangement joins TRBV15 to TRBJ1-1; D is possibly TRBD1 (5 bases). The germline gives CDR1 LNHNV, CDR2 YYDKDF (reference sequence). V lost 3 bases and J lost 11, with 19 bases in between. This CDR3 comprises 14 residues.